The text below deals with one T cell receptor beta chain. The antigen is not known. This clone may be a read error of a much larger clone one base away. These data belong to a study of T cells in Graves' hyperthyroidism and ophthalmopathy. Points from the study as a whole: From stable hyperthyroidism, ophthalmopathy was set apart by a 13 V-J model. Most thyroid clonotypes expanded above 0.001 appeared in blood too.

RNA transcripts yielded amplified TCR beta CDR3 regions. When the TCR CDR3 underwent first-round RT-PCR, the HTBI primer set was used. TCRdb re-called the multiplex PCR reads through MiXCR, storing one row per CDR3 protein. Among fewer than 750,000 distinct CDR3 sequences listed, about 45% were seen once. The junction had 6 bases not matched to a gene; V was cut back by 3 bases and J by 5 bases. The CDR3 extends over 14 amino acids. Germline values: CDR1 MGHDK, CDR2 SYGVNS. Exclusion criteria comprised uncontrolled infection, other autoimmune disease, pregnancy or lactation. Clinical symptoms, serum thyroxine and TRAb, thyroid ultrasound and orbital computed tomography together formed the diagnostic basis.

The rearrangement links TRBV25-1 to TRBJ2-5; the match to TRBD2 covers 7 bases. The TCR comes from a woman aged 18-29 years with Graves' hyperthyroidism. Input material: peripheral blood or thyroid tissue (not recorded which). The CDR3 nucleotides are TGTGCCAGCAGTGAGAGCGGGGCGGTGGAGACCCAGTACTTC. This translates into CASSESGAVETQYF.